This TCR beta chain came from a study of siplizumab effects on memory and regulatory T cells. Only in-frame clones appear in the TCRdb table, and some are missing; sequencing was by immunoSEQ multiplex PCR. This sample carries approximately 82,000 clones, about 91% of them seen once, and the ten largest clones take 1.5%. Overall study findings and caveats: Solely a minor proportion of alloreactive clones could be assigned to unstimulated subsets.

In regard to this clone: Its antigen remains unknown.

The CDR3 loop spans 11 amino acids. V lost 4 bases and J lost 2, with 3 bases in between. Germline V CDR1 and CDR2: SGHAT, FQNNGV. Sequencing was performed on Tregs sorted from blood. The V and J genes are TRBV11-2 and TRBJ2-7; D call uncertain. This TCR was recovered from a human donor in good health. The CDR3 here is CASSSAYEQYF. For the CDR3, the DNA is TGTGCCAGCAGCTCCGCCTACGAGCAGTACTTC.